This T cell receptor beta chain was sequenced in a study of T cell responses to AZD1222 COVID-19 vaccine. Repertoires were generated with immunoSEQ multiplex PCR, while TCRdb's copy carries only in-frame clones and drops some. There are 75,000 to 100,000 clones in the sample; about 86% occur only once, and 5.5% to 7% lies in the top ten. Study results and caveats: A reported finding is that nearly half of spike-specific TCRs target unmutated variant regions. There were mostly white British donors and more females than males, and clonal diversity was possibly underestimated.

Note on this clone: What it binds is unknown.

The source material was peripheral blood, sampled on day 0 of AZD1222 vaccination. The source of this sequence is an adult in good health.

CDR3 sequence: CAWNFPGRSTEAFF. The CDR3 region has the DNA TGTGCCTGGAACTTCCCAGGGCGAAGCACTGAAGCTTTCTTT. The chain recombines TRBV30 with TRBJ1-1, with a weak D call TRBD1 (5 bases). This CDR3 region has 14 residues. CDR1 and CDR2 from the germline V gene are GTSNPN and SVGIG (reference sequence). V was trimmed by 4 bases and J by 4 bases, leaving 16 bases between them.